A selection of T cell receptor beta chains follows, all from one sample in a study of blood T cells in healthy people across ages. MiXCR was run by TCRdb on the 5' RACE reads, yielding one entry per CDR3 protein. The repertoire consists of about 720,000 distinct CDR3 sequences, with around a fifth occurring once and the leading ten covering 22%. The sample comprised blood. These receptors were obtained from a man in his 70s in good health. CDR3s include the opening cysteine and the closing phenylalanine or tryptophan. Each record gives: CDR3 length, J gene, clone size, V gene, D gene, CDR3 protein, CDR3 DNA. A D gene is named only where the DNA matches it firmly. Not all rows give a size; the values are once, few, many and, for expanded clones, a class.

>15|TRBJ2-3|few|TRBV5-1|TRBD1
CASSPTGTLTDTQYF
TGCGCCAGCAGCCCGACAGGGACCCTCACAGATACGCAGTATTTT
>12|TRBJ2-1|few|TRBV27|NA
CASSITTNEQFF
TGTGCCAGCAGTATCACAACGAATGAGCAGTTCTTC
>15|TRBJ2-3|NA|TRBV15|TRBD2
CATSARLAGTDTQYF
TGTGCCACCAGCGCCAGACTAGCGGGCACAGATACGCAGTATTTT
>13|TRBJ2-5|NA|TRBV20-1|NA
CSAPPTGSGGQYF
TGCAGTGCGCCGCCGACAGGGTCGGGAGGGCAGTACTTC
>15|TRBJ2-1|many|TRBV7-9|NA
CASSLVAGLYNEQFF
TGTGCCAGCAGCTTAGTGGCGGGCCTCTACAATGAGCAGTTCTTC
>13|TRBJ2-5|NA|TRBV3-1|NA
CASSRREQETQYF
TGTGCCAGCAGCCGGAGGGAACAAGAGACCCAGTACTTC
>17|TRBJ2-7|NA|TRBV18|NA
CASSTVGGGGHSYEQYF
TGTGCCAGCTCTACCGTTGGGGGAGGGGGCCACTCCTACGAGCAGTACTTC
>16|TRBJ2-7|NA|TRBV28|TRBD1
CASSFYGTGRDYEQYF
TGTGCCAGCAGTTTTTACGGGACAGGGAGGGACTACGAGCAGTACTTC
>17|TRBJ2-7|few|TRBV7-9|TRBD2
CASSLVVTSGGPYEQYF
TGTGCCAGCAGCTTAGTGGTGACTAGCGGGGGGCCCTACGAGCAGTACTTC
>15|TRBJ1-1|NA|TRBV7-9|NA
CASSLPGRLPVEAFF
TGTGCCAGCAGCTTGCCGGGCCGATTACCTGTTGAAGCTTTCTTT
>15|TRBJ2-4|NA|TRBV10-3|TRBD1
CAISEFGQGKNIQYF
TGTGCCATCAGTGAGTTCGGACAGGGGAAAAACATTCAGTACTTC
>14|TRBJ2-3|NA|TRBV28|TRBD2
CASVTSGGPDTQYF
TGTGCCAGTGTTACTTCGGGGGGTCCAGATACGCAGTATTTT
>15|TRBJ1-4|NA|TRBV6-2/TRBV6-3|NA
CASRKPGLNNEKLFF
TGTGCCAGCAGAAAACCGGGACTCAATAATGAAAAACTGTTTTTT
>13|TRBJ2-5|few|TRBV12-3/TRBV12-4|NA
CASSQTRTGTQYF
TGTGCCAGCAGTCAGACTAGAACGGGGACCCAGTACTTC
>17|TRBJ1-3|NA|TRBV12-3/TRBV12-4|NA
CASSLSRKRNTGNTIYF
TGTGCCAGCAGTCTTTCCCGGAAGAGAAACACTGGAAACACCATATATTTT
>14|TRBJ1-2|few|TRBV5-1|NA
CASSSHGGDYGYTF
TGCGCCAGCAGCTCGCATGGGGGGGACTATGGCTACACCTTC
>16|TRBJ2-5|few|TRBV11-2|TRBD2
CASSLGPLGEGETQYF
TGTGCCAGCAGCTTAGGGCCCCTAGGGGAGGGGGAGACCCAGTACTTC
>15|TRBJ1-2|NA|TRBV20-1|TRBD1
CSAATGGPGGYGYTF
TGCAGTGCTGCTACGGGCGGGCCAGGGGGTTATGGCTACACCTTC
>17|TRBJ1-1|NA|TRBV4-3|TRBD1
CASSQETAGGVGTEAFF
TGCGCCAGCAGCCAAGAGACGGCAGGGGGGGTGGGCACTGAAGCTTTCTTT
>12|TRBJ1-1|few|TRBV12-3/TRBV12-4|TRBD1
CASSWTGAFAFF
TGTGCCAGCAGTTGGACAGGGGCATTTGCTTTCTTT
>17|TRBJ2-1|NA|TRBV14|NA
CASSQGVARITYNEQFF
TGTGCCAGCAGCCAAGGGGTGGCCAGGATAACCTACAATGAGCAGTTCTTC
>15|TRBJ1-2|NA|TRBV20-1|TRBD1
CSARDSNRGNNGYTF
TGCAGTGCTAGAGATTCGAACAGGGGGAACAATGGCTACACCTTC
>18|TRBJ2-4|few|TRBV7-8|TRBD1
CASSSGTGVRIAKNIQYF
TGTGCCAGCAGCTCCGGGACAGGAGTACGAATAGCCAAAAACATTCAGTACTTC
>17|TRBJ1-1|NA|TRBV6-1|TRBD1
CASSEGPLQGANTEAFF
TGTGCCAGCAGTGAAGGCCCCTTACAGGGGGCAAACACTGAAGCTTTCTTT
>14|TRBJ1-6|few|TRBV19|TRBD1
CASSSRDRNIPLHF
TGTGCCAGTAGTTCACGGGACAGGAATATACCCCTCCACTTT
>15|TRBJ2-4|few|TRBV7-8|NA
CASSLVRGAKNIQYF
TGTGCCAGCAGCTTAGTACGGGGGGCAAAAAACATTCAGTACTTC
>14|TRBJ2-1|NA|TRBV20-1|NA
CSASRAFLESEQFF
TGCAGTGCTTCCCGGGCCTTTCTCGAATCTGAGCAGTTCTTC